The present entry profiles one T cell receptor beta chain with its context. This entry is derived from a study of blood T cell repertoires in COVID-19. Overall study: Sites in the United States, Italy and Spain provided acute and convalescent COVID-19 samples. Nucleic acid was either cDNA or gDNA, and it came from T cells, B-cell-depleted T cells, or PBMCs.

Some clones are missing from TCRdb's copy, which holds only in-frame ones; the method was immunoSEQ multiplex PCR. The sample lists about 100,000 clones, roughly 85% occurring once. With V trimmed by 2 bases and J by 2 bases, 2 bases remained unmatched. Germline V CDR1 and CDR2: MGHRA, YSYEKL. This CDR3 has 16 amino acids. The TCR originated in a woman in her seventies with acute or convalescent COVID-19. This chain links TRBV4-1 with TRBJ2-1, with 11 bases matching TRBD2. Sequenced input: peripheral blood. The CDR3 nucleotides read TGCGCCAGCAGCCAATCACTAGCGGGGGCCTACAATGAGCAGTTCTTC. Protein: CASSQSLAGAYNEQFF.